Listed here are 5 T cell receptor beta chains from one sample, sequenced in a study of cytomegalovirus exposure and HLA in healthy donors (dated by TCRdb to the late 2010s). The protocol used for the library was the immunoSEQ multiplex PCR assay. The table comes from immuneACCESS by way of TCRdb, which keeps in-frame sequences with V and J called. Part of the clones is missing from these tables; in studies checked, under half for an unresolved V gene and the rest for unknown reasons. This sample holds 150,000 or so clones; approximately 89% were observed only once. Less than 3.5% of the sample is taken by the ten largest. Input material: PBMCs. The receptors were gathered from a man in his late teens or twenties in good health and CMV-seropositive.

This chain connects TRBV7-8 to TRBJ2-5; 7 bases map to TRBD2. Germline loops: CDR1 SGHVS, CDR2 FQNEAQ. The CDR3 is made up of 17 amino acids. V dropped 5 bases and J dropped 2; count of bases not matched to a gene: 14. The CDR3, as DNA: TGTGCCAGCAGCCTCTCCCCGGGAAAGCGGGAACAAGAGACCCAGTACTTC. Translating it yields CASSLSPGKREQETQYF.

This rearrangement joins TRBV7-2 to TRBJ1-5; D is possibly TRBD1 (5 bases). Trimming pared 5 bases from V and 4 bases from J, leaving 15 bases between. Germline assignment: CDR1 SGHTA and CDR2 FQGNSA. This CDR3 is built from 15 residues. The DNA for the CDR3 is TGTGCCAGCAGCCCAGCCCGGGGGGTGAATCAGCCCCAGCATTTT. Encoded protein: CASSPARGVNQPQHF.

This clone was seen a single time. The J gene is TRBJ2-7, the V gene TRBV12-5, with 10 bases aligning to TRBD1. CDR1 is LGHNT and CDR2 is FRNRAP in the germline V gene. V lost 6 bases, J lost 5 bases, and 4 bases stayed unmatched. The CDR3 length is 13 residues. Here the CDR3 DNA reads TGTGCTAGTGGGGCGACAGGGGGCGACGAGCAGTACTTC. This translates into CASGATGGDEQYF.

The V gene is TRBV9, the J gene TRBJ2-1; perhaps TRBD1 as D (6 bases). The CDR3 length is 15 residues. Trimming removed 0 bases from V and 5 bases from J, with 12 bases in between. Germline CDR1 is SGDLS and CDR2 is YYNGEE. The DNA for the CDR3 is TGTGCCAGCAGCGTAGAGTCAGGGGTCGACAATGAGCAGTTCTTC. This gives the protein CASSVESGVDNEQFF.

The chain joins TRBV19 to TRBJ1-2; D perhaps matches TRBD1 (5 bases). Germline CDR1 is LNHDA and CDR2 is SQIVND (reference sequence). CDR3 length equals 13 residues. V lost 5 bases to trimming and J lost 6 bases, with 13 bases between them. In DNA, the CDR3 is TGTGCCAGTAGTCCAAAGACAGAGAATGGCTACACCTTC. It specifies CASSPKTENGYTF.